Following are 16 T cell receptor beta chains from one sample sequenced in a study of blood T cell repertoires in COVID-19. Generated by immunoSEQ multiplex PCR, the TCRdb table keeps only in-frame clones and is missing some. The data hold tens of thousands of clones, with 79% observed a single time. The sample taken for sequencing was peripheral blood. These TCRs come from a man aged 55 to 69 with active or convalescent COVID-19.

The chain joins TRBV5-4 to TRBJ1-4, with a possible D match to TRBD1 (6 bases). The ends were cut back, 0 bases at V and 8 bases at J, with 11 bases in the middle. This CDR3 spans 14 amino acids. Germline V gene sequence: CDR1 SGHNT, CDR2 YYREEE (reference sequence). The CDR3 sequence is CASSLAGVGEKLFF. CDR3 DNA: TGTGCCAGCAGCTTGGCAGGGGTAGGAGAAAAACTGTTTTTT.

The V gene is TRBV11-2, the J gene TRBJ2-5; 9 nucleotides line up with TRBD1. V trimming: 5 bases; J trimming: 12 bases; junction bases outside the gene matches: 16. This CDR3 is built from 15 residues. Per germline, CDR1 SGHAT and CDR2 FQNNGV. CDR3 sequence: CASSHLQGQGRREYF. The CDR3 DNA sequence: TGTGCCAGCAGCCATCTGCAGGGACAGGGTAGGAGAGAGTACTTC.

The chain recombines TRBV9 with TRBJ2-7; weak D call: TRBD2 (5 bases). This CDR3 contains 14 residues. Trimming took off 4 bases at V and 0 bases at J, with 11 bases between the two ends. Germline V lookup: CDR1 SGDLS, CDR2 YYNGEE. The CDR3 sequence: CASSQVGSSYEQYF. The CDR3 region has the DNA TGTGCCAGCAGCCAGGTGGGGAGCTCCTACGAGCAGTACTTC.

This chain connects TRBV6-6 to TRBJ1-1; TRBD1 matches 9 bases. The V and J ends lost 6 bases and 6 bases, in that order; junction bases with no gene match: 14. The CDR3 runs to 16 residues. Looked up from germline, CDR1 is MNHNY and CDR2 is SVGAGI (reference sequence). CDR3 protein: CASSRDREFRVAEAFF. The CDR3 nucleotides read TGTGCCAGCAGCCGGGACAGGGAGTTCCGGGTCGCTGAAGCTTTCTTT.

This clone has a handful of counts. The rearrangement uses TRBV7-3 and TRBJ1-2, with D perhaps TRBD1 (6 bases). The germline gives CDR1 SGHTA, CDR2 FQGTGA. Trimming took 5 bases from V and 8 from J, leaving 15 bases between them. This CDR3 is 13 amino acids long. In nucleotides, the CDR3 is TGTGCCAGCAGCCTAGCCAGGGGCGGAGGCTACACCTTC. This codes for CASSLARGGGYTF.

The chain joins TRBV19 to TRBJ2-7; 9 bases are a match to TRBD1. Losses at the gene ends were 7 bases for V and 4 bases for J; bases not matched to a gene: 14. The V gene's germline CDR1 is LNHDA and CDR2 SQIVND (reference sequence). There are 16 residues in the CDR3. The CDR3 protein is CASTPRLGQGSYEQYF. CDR3 sequence (DNA): TGTGCCAGTACCCCACGGTTGGGACAGGGCTCATACGAGCAGTACTTC.

The chain is built from TRBV19 and TRBJ2-1, with 8 bases aligning to TRBD1. Germline CDR1 reads LNHDA; CDR2 reads SQIVND (reference sequence). The CDR3 runs to 17 residues. Trimming removed 5 bases from V and 0 bases from J; junction bases left unmatched: 9. CDR3 sequence reads: CASSLRQGASSYNEQFF. The CDR3 bases are TGTGCCAGTAGTCTCAGGCAGGGGGCAAGCTCCTACAATGAGCAGTTCTTC.

This chain uses TRBV20-1 with TRBJ1-4; D ambiguous. Trimming shortened V by 4 bases and J by 8 bases, and 26 bases separated the two germline ends. The CDR3 is 17 residues long. Germline assignment: CDR1 DFQATT and CDR2 SNEGSKA (reference sequence). CDR3 sequence (DNA): TGCAGTGCTACTGAAAGATATTTATCCGCCAGTATGGAAAAACTGTTTTTT. Translation: CSATERYLSASMEKLFF.

The table lists this clone with a count of one. The chain has TRBV7-3 and TRBJ2-3, with D tentatively TRBD2 (7 bases). Trimming removed 5 bases from V and 3 bases from J, with 15 bases in between. The CDR3 contains 15 residues. CDR1 SGHTA and CDR2 FQGTGA come from the germline V gene. The CDR3 loop reads CASSAMAGATDTQYF. DNA for the CDR3: TGTGCCAGCAGCGCCATGGCGGGGGCTACAGATACGCAGTATTTT.

V is TRBV5-1 and J is TRBJ2-1; D not certain. V was pared by 0 bases and J by 0 bases, with 4 bases between. The germline V gene encodes CDR1 SGHRS and CDR2 YFSETQ. CDR3 length: 14 residues. This CDR3 reads CASSLGLSYNEQFF. The CDR3 region has the DNA TGCGCCAGCAGCTTGGGGCTCTCCTACAATGAGCAGTTCTTC.

The J gene is TRBJ2-2, the V gene TRBV14, with 8 bases identical to TRBD2. The CDR3 contains 16 residues. Germline V gene sequence: CDR1 SGHDN, CDR2 FVKESK. V dropped 5 bases and J dropped 4; count of bases not matched to a gene: 9. This CDR3 is CASSEGTRQSTGELFF. CDR3 DNA sequence: TGTGCCAGCAGCGAAGGGACTAGACAGTCCACCGGGGAGCTGTTTTTT.

This clone was picked up a small number of times. The genes are TRBV4-2 and TRBJ1-3; D unclear. Trimming removed 3 bases at V and 3 bases at J, with 9 bases between. The CDR3 has 14 amino acids. Per germline, CDR1 LGHNA and CDR2 YNFKEQ. CDR3 loop: CASSQMAVGNTIYF. The CDR3 bases are TGTGCCAGCAGCCAGATGGCGGTTGGAAACACCATATATTTT.

V and J are TRBV20-1 and TRBJ2-1, with 13 bases fitting TRBD2. Germline CDR1 and CDR2: DFQATT and SNEGSKA (reference sequence). J was trimmed by 4 bases and V by 3 bases; bases with no gene match: 9. This CDR3 is built from 17 residues. The CDR3, as DNA: TGCAGTGCTAGTCGGACTAGCGGGGGCCTACTGTACAATGAGCAGTTCTTC. This encodes CSASRTSGGLLYNEQFF.

This rearrangement joins TRBV5-4 to TRBJ1-2; D unclear. V dropped 5 bases and J dropped 3 bases, with 11 bases sitting between them. There are 13 residues in the CDR3. The germline V gene has CDR1 SGHNT and CDR2 YYREEE (reference sequence). CDR3 region: CASSSQDYYGYTF. The CDR3 nucleotides read TGTGCCAGCAGTTCCCAGGATTACTATGGCTACACCTTC.

The chain uses TRBV12-5 and TRBJ2-2, with D possibly matching TRBD1 (5 bases). V lost 5 bases, J lost 3 bases, and 16 bases lay in between. CDR1 and CDR2 (germline): LGHNT, FRNRAP. CDR3 length: 16 residues. As DNA, the CDR3 is TGTGCTAGTGGTCCGCAGGGCGTGGAGTACACCGGGGAGCTGTTTTTT. It is translated as CASGPQGVEYTGELFF.

The CDR3 DNA follows: TGTGCCAGCAGCTCCCCAGCTAACTATGGCTACACCTTC. It translates to CASSSPANYGYTF. J is TRBJ1-2 and V is TRBV5-4, with D unresolved. Germline CDR1 is SGHNT and CDR2 is YYREEE (reference sequence). The CDR3 consists of 13 residues. The V end was cut by 3 bases, the J end by 0 bases, with 6 bases between.